The present T cell receptor (beta chain) was sequenced within a study of T cell responses to AZD1222 COVID-19 vaccine. Notes on the study in general: Most donors were white British and more were female, and clonal diversity was possibly underestimated. Two AZD1222 administrations were followed by greater Spike-specific TCR breadth and depth.

With regard to this clone: Its specificity is unknown.

Assay: immunoSEQ multiplex PCR; the TCRdb copy retains only in-frame clones and omits some. This sample has under 130,000 clones, with 90% found just once. Germline V lookup: CDR1 WNHNN, CDR2 SYGVQD (reference sequence). V lost 7 bases to trimming and J lost 7 bases; unmatched junction nucleotides: 21. The CDR3 is 17 amino acids. This sequence originates from an adult in good health. This material consisted of peripheral blood, taken on day 0 of AZD1222 vaccination. The genes are TRBV10-1 and TRBJ1-1, with TRBD1 identical over 7 bases. The chain's CDR3 is CASTLDDREWVQGEAFF. The CDR3 DNA reads as TGCGCCAGCACCTTAGATGACAGGGAATGGGTCCAGGGTGAAGCTTTCTTT.